This T cell receptor (beta chain) was captured in a study of human T cells and chemical hapten exposure (dated by TCRdb to the early 2020s). The study in broad terms: For sensitization, 2% DPC in acetone was applied to a roughly 2 cm by roughly 2 cm area of upper inner arm skin. Nearly 30 alopecia patients gave blood for TCR sequencing at one to four time points (pre-sensitization, 2, 6 and 24 weeks). Patch testing was performed on the upper back with Finn chambers containing 0.01% DPC, and the patch tests were scored after 6 days according to International Contact Dermatitis Research Group standards. The mostly female patient cohort included alopecia areata with under or over 50% scalp involvement, alopecia totalis and alopecia universalis. Weekly therapeutic DPC doses were additionally applied to the scalp of patients throughout the roughly 25-week study period. This study followed changes in the peripheral blood TCR repertoire in vivo during primary and secondary sensitization of alopecia patients to the hapten diphenylcyclopropenone (DPC). Blood samples were taken from patients before sensitization (week 0) and then at 2, 6 and about 24 weeks after DPC sensitization. Libraries were combined into a pool for sequencing, and differences in TCR yield between samples came mainly from small differences in library volumes within the pool. Results the study describes overall, beyond this receptor: The number of TCRs above 1 in 1000 frequency did not change with DPC sensitization; there was no evidence of global repertoire structure alterations. The number of PT1 expanded TCRs positively correlated with patch test score, significant at thresholds 8, 16 and 32 but not 4. All patients had alopecia, a presumed autoimmune disease, so their immune response might differ from that of healthy individuals. After repeated subsampling, changes were observed in the strength of the expansion versus patch-test correlation and in the threshold at which the correlation became significant. Significantly more large CDR3 similarity clusters were formed by expanded TCRs than by pre-sensitization or healthy control sets, consistent with antigen-driven responses.

Trimmed from V: 4 bases; trimmed from J: 3 bases; junction bases lacking a gene match: 7. CDR1 and CDR2 are drawn from the germline V gene (reference sequence): LGHDT, YNNKEL. From cysteine to phenylalanine, the CDR3 is 15 amino acids long. The sequence is cut down to CDR3 DNA, 45 bases in frame from base 1. This clonotype was found many times. No antigen is known for it. No much larger clone exists at a distance of one base, and base qualities are not known. The method behind the library was RACE. The sample was run on a NextSeq 500. During library preparation, unique molecular identifiers were attached to individual cDNA molecules so that TCRs could be counted quantitatively and reproducibly. For every blood RNA sample, sequencing covered both the TCR alpha and TCR beta chains. Concerning the study's data processing: Samples had a median of 95,638 TCRs, with a range from roughly 20,000 to 700,000. V, J and CDR3 annotation of the TCR reads was performed with the Decombinator software suite. Every sample was subsampled to the same number of TCRs (28,000) for the PS versus PT1 abundance plots. TCRs were defined as expanded if absent before sensitization and observed at least eight times at the 2-week time point. Using fastp at Q25 and MiXCR, TCRdb reprocessed the public reads and kept productive beta chains. Entries that share a CDR3 protein sequence are merged under the most common genes and DNA. The V and J calls were not made by the authors but by TCRdb's processing. This sample holds approximately 370,000 distinct CDR3 sequences; approximately 5% were observed only once. In total, the top ten clones hold around 8.8% of the sample.

Taken with the paper, the label for time point translates to: pre-sensitization, week 0. The treatment or condition label on this specimen signifies: therapeutic diphenylcyclopropenone sensitization with weekly scalp DPC. At every patch-test visit, the blood draw took place before the patch test was put on. Eligible patients were aged 18 to 70, diagnosed with alopecia, deemed suitable for DPC therapy, and excluded if pregnant. Total RNA was isolated from unfractionated whole blood collected in Tempus Blood RNA tubes. The source was whole blood, collected in connection with sensitization to the hapten diphenylcyclopropenone (DPC). This sequence was found in a woman younger than 35 with alopecia areata. Some clones in this sample may be carry-over from other donors' samples. Here the chain combines TRBV3-1 and TRBJ1-2; the central 8 bases match TRBD1. The nucleotide sequence is given as TGTGCCAGCAGCCCGAACACAGGGGGGGACTATGGCTACACCTTC. This translates into CASSPNTGGDYGYTF.